This T cell receptor (beta chain) was retrieved from a study of blood T cells in healthy people across ages. The length of the CDR3 is 14 residues. V lost 0 bases and J lost 7, with 13 bases in between. Germline CDR1 is SGHTA and CDR2 is FQGNSA. Comments on this clonotype: The antigen is not known.

Alongside a J-beta primer mix, a sample-barcoded 5' primer served in a second PCR lasting about 6 to 12 cycles. TCRdb re-called the 5' RACE reads with MiXCR, one entry per CDR3 protein. The table has 1.5 million to 1.8 million distinct CDR3 sequences, about 42% seen once. Study results and limitations: Older age went with lower TCR beta diversity per million T cells, in a roughly linear way.

The V and J genes are TRBV7-2 and TRBJ2-7; D might be TRBD1 or TRBD2, each matching 5 bases. Input material: blood. This receptor was taken from a woman aged 18 to 35 in good health. The CDR3 DNA sequence: TGTGCCAGCAGCTTAGCGAGAGGGGTAGGAGAGCAGTACTTC. It codes for CASSLARGVGEQYF.